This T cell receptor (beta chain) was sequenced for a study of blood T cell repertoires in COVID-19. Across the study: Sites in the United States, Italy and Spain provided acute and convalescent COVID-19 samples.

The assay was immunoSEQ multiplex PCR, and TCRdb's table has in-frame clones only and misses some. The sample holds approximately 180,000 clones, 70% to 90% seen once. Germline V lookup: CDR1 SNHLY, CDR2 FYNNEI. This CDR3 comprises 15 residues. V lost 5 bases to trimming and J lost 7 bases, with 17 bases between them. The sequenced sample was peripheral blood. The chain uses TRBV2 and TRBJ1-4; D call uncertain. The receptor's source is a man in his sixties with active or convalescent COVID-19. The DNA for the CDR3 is TGTGCCAGCAGTTCTCAAGGGAGACCCCTTGAAAAACTGTTTTTT. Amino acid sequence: CASSSQGRPLEKLFF.